The 23 T cell receptor beta chains reported below all come from one sample, sequenced in a study of CD8 T cells in ankylosing spondylitis. MiXCR, applied by TCRdb to the 5' RACE reads, yields one record per CDR3 protein. This sample has 190,000 or so distinct CDR3 sequences, with around 13% found just once. What was sequenced was blood, either unsorted or a sorted T cell fraction (not recorded which). These TCRs come from a male donor with ankylosing spondylitis or in good health (not recorded which).

In its sample, this clonotype was seen a few times. This chain links TRBV5-5 with TRBJ2-7; unclear D gene. Per the germline V gene, CDR1 is SGHKS and CDR2 is YYEKEE (reference sequence). The CDR3 runs to 15 residues. The V and J ends lost 5 bases and 0 bases respectively, with 15 bases between them. The CDR3 protein is CASSERIDVSYEQYF. CDR3 DNA sequence: TGTGCCAGCAGTGAAAGGATTGACGTCTCCTACGAGCAGTACTTC.

The chain couples TRBV11-3 to TRBJ2-3; D is ambiguous. V was cut by 5 bases and J by 9 bases, with 12 bases left in between. Looked up from germline, CDR1 is SGHNT and CDR2 is YENEEA. This CDR3 comprises 12 residues. CDR3 in DNA: TGTGCCAGCAGCGCCCATGAACGGACGCAGTATTTT. It specifies CASSAHERTQYF.

This clonotype was detected only a few times. V is TRBV2 and J is TRBJ2-1; maybe TRBD1 (6 bases). The CDR3 consists of 19 residues. Germline CDR1 reads SNHLY; CDR2 reads FYNNEI. Deletions cut 7 bases from V and 3 bases from J, with 28 bases between. The chain's CDR3 is CASNFPRTDRHSNYNEQFF. The CDR3, as DNA: TGTGCCAGCAATTTTCCGCGCACCGACAGGCATTCAAACTACAATGAGCAGTTCTTC.

This clonotype was seen only a few times. The V and J genes are TRBV12-3 or TRBV12-4 and TRBJ2-7; 7 bases match TRBD1. The CDR3 sequence is 14 residues long. V shed 4 bases and J 3 bases; nucleotides not matched to a gene: 6. In nucleotides, the CDR3 is TGTGCCAGCAGTTCTGACAGGGTCGGCTACGAGCAGTACTTC. Encoded protein: CASSSDRVGYEQYF.

This clonotype was observed a handful of times. The chain recombines TRBV6-2 or TRBV6-3 with TRBJ2-1, with 8 bases identical to TRBD1. The CDR3 sequence is 14 residues long. The V segment lost 10 bases and the J segment 9 bases; nucleotides outside the gene matches: 14. The germline V gene has CDR1 MNHEY and CDR2 SVGEGT. CDR3 bases: TGTGCCACCTCCGGGACAGGCGGCCTCGGTGAGCAGTTCTTC. This encodes CATSGTGGLGEQFF.

This clonotype was detected only a few times. The CDR3, as DNA: TGTGCCAGCAGCGTAGCTCCTAGCGGGAGTGGAAGGTCCTACAATGAGCAGTTCTTC. Its translation is CASSVAPSGSGRSYNEQFF. The chain carries TRBV9 and TRBJ2-1; 10 bases align to TRBD2. Germline V gene data show CDR1 as SGDLS and CDR2 as YYNGEE. Germline trimming cut 0 bases from V and 1 base from J; bases unmatched to any gene: 10. The CDR3 is made up of 19 amino acids.

In this sample, this clonotype turned up many times. The V and J genes are TRBV18 and TRBJ1-1; D is unclear. Germline-derived CDR1 and CDR2 are KGHSH and LQKENI. The CDR3 sequence is 17 residues long. Trimming removed 3 bases at V and 1 base at J, with 18 bases between. In nucleotides, the CDR3 is TGTGCCAGCTCACCCCCCGCCCCTTGGCCACCGAACACTGAAGCTTTCTTT. Translation gives CASSPPAPWPPNTEAFF.

In this sample, this clonotype turned up a few times. This chain uses TRBV12-3 or TRBV12-4 with TRBJ1-2; 7 bases map to TRBD1. The junction had 11 bases not matched to a gene; V was cut back by 7 bases and J by 6 bases. The CDR3 sequence is 14 residues long. This CDR3 is CASTWTGGLDGYTF. CDR3 nucleotide sequence: TGTGCCAGCACCTGGACAGGAGGGCTGGATGGCTACACCTTC.

The J gene is TRBJ1-1, the V gene TRBV4-2, with D perhaps TRBD1 (5 bases). The germline CDR1 and CDR2 sequences are LGHNA and YNFKEQ. The CDR3 spans 14 residues. V was cut by 0 bases and J by 4 bases, with 9 bases left in between. CDR3 protein: CASSQDLGGTEAFF. Written as DNA, the CDR3 is TGTGCCAGCAGCCAAGATCTGGGGGGCACTGAAGCTTTCTTT.

This rearrangement joins TRBV4-2 to TRBJ1-2, with D unresolved. The V end lost 1 base, the J end lost 5 bases, and 11 bases lay between the germline ends. The V gene's germline CDR1 is LGHNA and CDR2 YNFKEQ. This CDR3 is built from 14 residues. CDR3 DNA sequence: TGTGCCAGCAGCCAAGGGAGAGGGAAGTATGGCTACACCTTC. Its translation: CASSQGRGKYGYTF.

This clonotype was observed a handful of times. The genes are TRBV20-1 and TRBJ2-1; D tentatively fits TRBD1 or TRBD2 (6 bases each). Per germline, CDR1 DFQATT and CDR2 SNEGSKA (reference sequence). V lost 3 bases, J lost 9 bases, and 15 bases lay in between. The CDR3 is 13 amino acids. The DNA for the CDR3 is TGCAGTGCTAGGCCCATAGGGGGGAGTGAGCAGTTCTTC. This codes for CSARPIGGSEQFF.

This clonotype has a single count. The chain joins TRBV4-1 to TRBJ2-5; D assignment may be TRBD1 or TRBD2 (5 bases each). In germline, CDR1 is MGHRA, CDR2 YSYEKL. Trimming took off 4 bases at V and 5 bases at J, with 17 bases between the two ends. The CDR3 extends over 15 amino acids. The CDR3, as DNA: TGCGCCAGCAGCCGTGGGACCCGGCAGGACGAGACCCAGTACTTC. This translates into CASSRGTRQDETQYF.

V and J are TRBV4-1 and TRBJ2-5; TRBD2 agrees at 11 bases. The germline gives CDR1 MGHRA, CDR2 YSYEKL. With 5 bases clipped from V and 5 bases from J, the junction kept 7 bases outside the gene matches. The CDR3 runs to 15 residues. The chain's CDR3 is CASSKRLAGMETQYF. CDR3 sequence (DNA): TGCGCCAGCAGCAAGCGACTAGCGGGGATGGAGACCCAGTACTTC.

This clonotype was seen more than once but under ten times. The rearrangement links TRBV11-2 to TRBJ1-5, with 9 bases aligning to TRBD1. Germline loops: CDR1 SGHAT, CDR2 FQNNGV. The J segment lost 5 bases and the V segment lost 5 bases, leaving 7 bases of the junction unmatched. The CDR3 covers 15 residues. As DNA, the CDR3 is TGTGCCAGCAGCATCGGGACAGGGCCTGATCAGCCCCAGCATTTT. Amino acids: CASSIGTGPDQPQHF.

The genes are TRBV27 and TRBJ2-7, with 12 bases lining up with TRBD1. J lost 5 bases, V lost 6 bases, and 5 bases had no gene match. The germline gives CDR1 MNHEY, CDR2 SMNVEV (reference sequence). The CDR3 is 14 residues long. The CDR3 here is CASRPGTGGHEQYF. The DNA for the CDR3 is TGTGCCAGCAGACCCGGGACAGGGGGCCACGAGCAGTACTTC.

This clonotype was recorded at least ten times. The chain has TRBV7-8 and TRBJ1-1; D is unclear. V lost 2 bases and J 1 base, leaving 17 bases between the germline ends. The CDR3 contains 17 residues. CDR1 SGHVS and CDR2 FQNEAQ come from the germline V gene. CDR3 loop: CASSLKRRTATNTEAFF. The CDR3 nucleotides are TGTGCCAGCAGCTTAAAACGGAGGACGGCGACGAACACTGAAGCTTTCTTT.

The sample holds a few counts of this clonotype. The rearrangement joins TRBV2 to TRBJ2-3; no clear D. Germline CDR1 SNHLY, CDR2 FYNNEI. The CDR3 covers 12 residues. V was pared by 7 bases and J by 2 bases, with 7 bases between. CDR3 residues: CASKSYTDTQYF. The CDR3 DNA reads as TGTGCCAGCAAAAGCTACACAGATACGCAGTATTTT.

In its sample, this clonotype was seen many times. The chain joins TRBV12-3 or TRBV12-4 to TRBJ2-1, with D maybe TRBD2 (5 bases). The V end was cut by 3 bases, the J end by 9 bases, with 9 bases between. The CDR3 covers 12 residues. CDR3 sequence reads: CASSFISGEQFF. The CDR3 coding sequence is TGTGCCAGCAGTTTTATCAGCGGTGAGCAGTTCTTC.

This chain connects TRBV20-1 to TRBJ1-1; D unclear. The CDR3 has 14 amino acids. V shed 1 base and J shed 1 base, with 10 bases lying between them. Germline V lookup: CDR1 DFQATT, CDR2 SNEGSKA (reference sequence). This CDR3 is CSARVRRGNTEAFF. CDR3 nucleotides: TGCAGTGCTAGAGTAAGGCGTGGGAACACTGAAGCTTTCTTT.

This clonotype was seen a few times. The chain recombines TRBV7-9 with TRBJ2-7; the match to TRBD1 covers 9 bases. CDR3 length: 15 amino acids. With V trimmed by 4 bases and J by 3 bases, 7 bases remained unmatched. Per the germline V gene, CDR1 is SEHNR and CDR2 is FQNEAQ (reference sequence). As DNA, the CDR3 is TGTGCCAGCAGCTACCAACGGGACAGGGACTACGAGCAGTACTTC. Residues: CASSYQRDRDYEQYF.

The genes are TRBV3-1 and TRBJ2-3; D remains unclear. V lost 0 bases and J 2 bases, leaving 6 bases between the germline ends. This CDR3 comprises 14 residues. Per the germline V gene, CDR1 is LGHDT and CDR2 is YNNKEL (reference sequence). The CDR3 DNA is TGTGCCAGCAGCCAAGAGCACCCCACAGATACGCAGTATTTT. Translated, it gives CASSQEHPTDTQYF.

The sample holds a few counts of this clonotype. This chain joins TRBV6-1 and TRBJ1-2; 11 bases fit TRBD1. This CDR3 has 14 amino acids. Per the germline V gene, CDR1 is MNHNS and CDR2 is SASEGT. V lost 10 bases, J lost 4 bases, and 8 bases stayed unmatched. CDR3 sequence: CATSPGTGGYGYTF. For the CDR3, the DNA is TGTGCCACCTCCCCCGGGACAGGGGGCTATGGCTACACCTTC.

Only a few counts were recorded for this clonotype. The V call is TRBV29-1, the J call TRBJ1-1; D is possibly TRBD1 (5 bases). The CDR3 totals 11 residues. Trimming took off 8 bases at V and 4 bases at J, with 11 bases between the two ends. In germline, CDR1 is SQVTM, CDR2 ANQGSEA. Here the CDR3 DNA reads TGCAGCTCCTGGGGGGGCACTGAAGCTTTCTTT. It encodes CSSWGGTEAFF. Full variable domain (missing parts from reference TRBV29-1 and TRBJ1-1): SAVISQKPSRDICQRGTSLTIQCQVDSQVTMMFWYRQQPGQSLTLIATANQGSEATYESGFVIDKFPISRPNLTFSTLTVSNMSPEDSSIYLCSSWGGTEAFFGQGTRLTVV.